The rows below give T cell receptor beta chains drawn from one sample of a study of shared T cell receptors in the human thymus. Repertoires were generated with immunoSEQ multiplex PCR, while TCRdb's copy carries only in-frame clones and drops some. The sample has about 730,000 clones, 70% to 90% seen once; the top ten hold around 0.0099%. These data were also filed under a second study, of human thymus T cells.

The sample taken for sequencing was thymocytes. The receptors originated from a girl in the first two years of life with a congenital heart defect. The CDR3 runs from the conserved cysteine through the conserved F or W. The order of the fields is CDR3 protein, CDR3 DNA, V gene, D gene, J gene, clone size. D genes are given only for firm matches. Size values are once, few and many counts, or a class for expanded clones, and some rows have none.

CDR3: CASSSVRTGAYEQYF; DNA: TGCGCCAGCAGTTCAGTCCGGACAGGAGCCTACGAGCAGTACTTC; V: TRBV4-1; D: TRBD1; J: TRBJ2-7; size: few
CDR3: CASTSLDRSNTEAFF; DNA: TGTGCCAGCACCTCCTTAGACAGGTCGAACACTGAAGCTTTCTTT; V: TRBV28; D: -; J: TRBJ1-1; size: few
CDR3: CASRAGRNNSPLHF; DNA: TGTGCCAGCAGGGCGGGACGTAATAATTCACCCCTCCACTTT; V: TRBV5-5; D: -; J: TRBJ1-6; size: -
CDR3: CASSLWGPSTDTQYF; DNA: TGTGCCAGCAGTTTATGGGGGCCCAGCACAGATACGCAGTATTTT; V: TRBV28; D: -; J: TRBJ2-3; size: -
CDR3: CASSLGAGGFPSNYGYTF; DNA: TGTGCCAGCAGCTTAGGGGCAGGGGGTTTCCCCTCTAACTATGGCTACACCTTC; V: TRBV7-9; D: TRBD1; J: TRBJ1-2; size: -
CDR3: CASSEETAYEQYF; DNA: TGTGCCAGCAGTGAGGAAACAGCCTACGAGCAGTACTTC; V: TRBV2; D: -; J: TRBJ2-7; size: -
CDR3: CASSKSPSGGGDNSPLHF; DNA: TGTGCCAGTAGTAAGTCCCCATCTGGGGGCGGAGATAATTCACCCCTCCACTTT; V: TRBV19; D: -; J: TRBJ1-6; size: -
CDR3: CASSVVALEGRTDTQYF; DNA: TGTGCCAGCAGCGTAGTGGCCCTGGAGGGTCGAACAGATACGCAGTATTTT; V: TRBV9; D: -; J: TRBJ2-3; size: -
CDR3: CASSFIVGQGIRGEQFF; DNA: TGCGCCAGCAGCTTTATTGTGGGACAGGGCATTCGTGGTGAGCAGTTCTTC; V: TRBV5-1; D: TRBD1; J: TRBJ2-1; size: -
CDR3: CASSIDPPSQGSNQPQHF; DNA: TGTGCCAGTAGTATAGACCCCCCTTCACAGGGGAGCAATCAGCCCCAGCATTTT; V: TRBV19; D: TRBD1; J: TRBJ1-5; size: -
CDR3: CASSPVGQGEAFF; DNA: TGTGCCAGCTCACCCGTCGGACAGGGAGAAGCTTTCTTT; V: TRBV18; D: TRBD1; J: TRBJ1-1; size: once
CDR3: CASSVVSSGPGLAWSSYNEQFF; DNA: TGTGCCAGCAGCGTAGTTTCTTCGGGACCGGGACTAGCGTGGAGCTCCTACAATGAGCAGTTCTTC; V: TRBV9; D: TRBD2; J: TRBJ2-1; size: -
CDR3: CASSPPGYGVGKLFF; DNA: TGTGCCAGCTCACCACCGGGGTACGGGGTCGGAAAACTGTTTTTT; V: TRBV18; D: -; J: TRBJ1-4; size: -
CDR3: CSASSPYGYTF; DNA: TGCAGTGCATCTTCCCCCTATGGCTACACCTTC; V: TRBV20-1; D: -; J: TRBJ1-2; size: once
CDR3: CASSPWTGLGEQYF; DNA: TGTGCCAGCAGCCCCTGGACAGGGTTAGGCGAGCAGTACTTC; V: TRBV5-4; D: TRBD1; J: TRBJ2-7; size: -
CDR3: CASSLDWAQQKLFF; DNA: TGTGCCAGCAGCTTAGATTGGGCCCAACAAAAACTGTTTTTT; V: TRBV11-2; D: -; J: TRBJ1-4; size: -
CDR3: CASSSPTGGGGRETQYF; DNA: TGTGCCAGCAGCTCCCCTACGGGCGGGGGCGGTCGGGAGACCCAGTACTTC; V: TRBV7-2; D: -; J: TRBJ2-5; size: -
CDR3: CASNCWFWGGGSYNSPLHF; DNA: TGTGCCAGCAATTGTTGGTTCTGGGGGGGAGGCTCCTATAATTCACCCCTCCACTTT; V: TRBV6-7; D: -; J: TRBJ1-6; size: -
CDR3: CASSSPDRGGHEQYF; DNA: TGTGCCAGCAGTTCCCCGGACAGGGGCGGCCACGAGCAGTACTTC; V: TRBV28; D: TRBD1; J: TRBJ2-7; size: -
CDR3: CASSHRVGGDGYTF; DNA: TGTGCCAGCAGTCACAGGGTAGGGGGGGATGGCTACACCTTC; V: TRBV6-1; D: -; J: TRBJ1-2; size: -